The clone carrying this T cell receptor (beta chain) came up a few times. Its antigen remains unknown. CDR1 is MNHEY, CDR2 SVGAGI, per germline. The CDR3 covers 14 residues. V lost 2 bases to trimming and J lost 1 base, with 8 bases between them. The sample belongs to a study of human T cells and chemical hapten exposure. Study at large: Diphenylcyclopropenone was applied weekly to patients' scalps across the roughly 24-week study. General study findings and limits: Large CDR3 similarity clusters arose significantly more often from expanded TCRs than from controls.

Unique molecular identifiers were affixed to discrete cDNA molecules within the library. One entry per CDR3 protein results from TCRdb running MiXCR on the RACE reads. The data contain around 200,000 distinct CDR3 sequences, around 23% of them singletons. Specified time point: patch test 3, about 24 weeks after DPC sensitization. The treatment was: therapeutic diphenylcyclopropenone sensitization with weekly scalp DPC. Donors were 18 to 70-year-old alopecia patients suitable for DPC. The source material was whole blood, sampled in connection with sensitization to the hapten diphenylcyclopropenone (DPC). The chain is built from TRBV6-5 and TRBJ1-1; maybe TRBD1 (6 bases). The receptor's source is a woman in her thirties or forties with alopecia areata. Some clones in this sample may be carry-over from other donors' samples. The CDR3 DNA follows: TGTGCCAGCAGTTACCTACAGGGGAACACTGAAGCTTTCTTT. Residues: CASSYLQGNTEAFF.